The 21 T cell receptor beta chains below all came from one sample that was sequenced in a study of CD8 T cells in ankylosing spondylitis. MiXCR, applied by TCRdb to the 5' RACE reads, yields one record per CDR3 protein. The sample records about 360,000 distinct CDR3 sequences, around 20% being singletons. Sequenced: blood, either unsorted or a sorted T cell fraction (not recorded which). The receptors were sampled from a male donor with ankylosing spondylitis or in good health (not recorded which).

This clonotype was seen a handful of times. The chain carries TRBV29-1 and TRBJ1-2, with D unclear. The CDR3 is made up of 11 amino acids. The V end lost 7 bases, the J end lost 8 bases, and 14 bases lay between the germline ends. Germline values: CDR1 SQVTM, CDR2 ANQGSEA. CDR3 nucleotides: TGCAGCGCACCGGATTATTCCGGCTACACCTTC. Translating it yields CSAPDYSGYTF. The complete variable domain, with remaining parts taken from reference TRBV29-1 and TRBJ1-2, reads SAVISQKPSRDICQRGTSLTIQCQVDSQVTMMFWYRQQPGQSLTLIATANQGSEATYESGFVIDKFPISRPNLTFSTLTVSNMSPEDSSIYLCSAPDYSGYTFGSGTRLTVV.

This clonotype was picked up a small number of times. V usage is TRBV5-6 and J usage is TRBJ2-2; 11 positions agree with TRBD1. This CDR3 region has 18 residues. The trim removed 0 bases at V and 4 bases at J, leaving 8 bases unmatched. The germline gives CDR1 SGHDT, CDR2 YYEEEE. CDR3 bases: TGTGCCAGCAGCTTGGCCAATTCGGACAGGGGGCGCACCGGGGAGCTGTTTTTT. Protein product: CASSLANSDRGRTGELFF.

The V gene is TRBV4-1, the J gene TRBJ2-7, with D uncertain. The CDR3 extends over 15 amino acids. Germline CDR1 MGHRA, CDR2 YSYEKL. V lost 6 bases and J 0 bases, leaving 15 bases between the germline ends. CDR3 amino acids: CASRLTLISSYEQYF. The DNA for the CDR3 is TGCGCCAGCAGACTGACACTGATAAGCTCCTACGAGCAGTACTTC.

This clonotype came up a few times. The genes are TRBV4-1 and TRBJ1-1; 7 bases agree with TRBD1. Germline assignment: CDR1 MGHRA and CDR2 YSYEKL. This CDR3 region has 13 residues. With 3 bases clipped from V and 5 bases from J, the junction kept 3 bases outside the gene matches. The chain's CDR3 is CASSQKTGTEAFF. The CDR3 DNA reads TGCGCCAGCAGCCAGAAGACAGGGACTGAAGCTTTCTTT.

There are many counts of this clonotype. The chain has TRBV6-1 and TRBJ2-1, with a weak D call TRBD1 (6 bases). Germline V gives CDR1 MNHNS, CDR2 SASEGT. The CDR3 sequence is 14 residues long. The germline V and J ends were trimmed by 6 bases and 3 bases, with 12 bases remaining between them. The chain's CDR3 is CASSLRDNYNEQFF. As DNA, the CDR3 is TGTGCCAGCAGCCTCCGGGACAACTACAATGAGCAGTTCTTC.

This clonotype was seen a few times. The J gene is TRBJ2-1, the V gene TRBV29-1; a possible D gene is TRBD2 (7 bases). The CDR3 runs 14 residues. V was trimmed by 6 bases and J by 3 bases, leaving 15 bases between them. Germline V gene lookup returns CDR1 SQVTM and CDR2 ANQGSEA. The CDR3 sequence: CSVKGGADYNEQFF. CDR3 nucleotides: TGCAGCGTCAAGGGGGGGGCAGACTACAATGAGCAGTTCTTC.

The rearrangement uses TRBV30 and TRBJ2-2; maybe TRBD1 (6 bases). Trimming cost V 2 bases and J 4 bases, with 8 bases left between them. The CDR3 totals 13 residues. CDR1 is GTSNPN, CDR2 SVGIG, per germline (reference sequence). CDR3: CAWSLTGTGELFF. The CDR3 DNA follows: TGTGCCTGGAGTCTGACAGGCACCGGGGAGCTGTTTTTT.

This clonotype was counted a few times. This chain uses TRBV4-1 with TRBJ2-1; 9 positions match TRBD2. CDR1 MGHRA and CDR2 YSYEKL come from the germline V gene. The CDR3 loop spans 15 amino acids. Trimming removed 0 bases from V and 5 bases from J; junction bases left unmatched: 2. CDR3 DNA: TGCGCCAGCAGCCAAGATAGCGGGGGAAACAATGAGCAGTTCTTC. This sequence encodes CASSQDSGGNNEQFF.

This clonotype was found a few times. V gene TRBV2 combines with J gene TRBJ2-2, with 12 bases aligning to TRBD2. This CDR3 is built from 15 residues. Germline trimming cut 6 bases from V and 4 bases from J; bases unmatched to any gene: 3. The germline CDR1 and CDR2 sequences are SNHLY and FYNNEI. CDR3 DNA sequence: TGTGCCAGCAGCCAGGGACTAGCGGGCACCGGGGAGCTGTTTTTT. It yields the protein CASSQGLAGTGELFF.

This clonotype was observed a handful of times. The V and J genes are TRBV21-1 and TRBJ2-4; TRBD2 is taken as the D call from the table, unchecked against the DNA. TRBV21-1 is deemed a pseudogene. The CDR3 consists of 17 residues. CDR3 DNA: TGTGCCAGCAGCAAACTAGCCACTTCGGCGAACAAAAACATTCAGTACTTC. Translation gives CASSKLATSANKNIQYF.

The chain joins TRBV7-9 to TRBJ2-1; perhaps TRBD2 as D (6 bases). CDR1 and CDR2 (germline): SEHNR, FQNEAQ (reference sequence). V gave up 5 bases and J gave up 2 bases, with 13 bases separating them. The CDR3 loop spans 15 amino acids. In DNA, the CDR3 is TGTGCCAGCAGCCCGCGGGACGGGGCCTACAATGAGCAGTTCTTC. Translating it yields CASSPRDGAYNEQFF.

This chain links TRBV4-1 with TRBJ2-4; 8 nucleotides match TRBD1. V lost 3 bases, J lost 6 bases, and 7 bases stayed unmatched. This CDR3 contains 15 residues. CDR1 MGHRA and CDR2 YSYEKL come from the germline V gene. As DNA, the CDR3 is TGCGCCAGCAGCCACCCCGGACAGGGCACAAACATTCAGTACTTC. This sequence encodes CASSHPGQGTNIQYF.

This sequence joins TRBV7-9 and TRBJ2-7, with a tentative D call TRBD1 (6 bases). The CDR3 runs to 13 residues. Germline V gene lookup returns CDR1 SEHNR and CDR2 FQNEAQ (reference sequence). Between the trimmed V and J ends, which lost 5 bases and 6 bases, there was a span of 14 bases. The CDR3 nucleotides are TGTGCCAGCAGCCACCTCGACAGGCTCGAGCAGTACTTC. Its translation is CASSHLDRLEQYF.

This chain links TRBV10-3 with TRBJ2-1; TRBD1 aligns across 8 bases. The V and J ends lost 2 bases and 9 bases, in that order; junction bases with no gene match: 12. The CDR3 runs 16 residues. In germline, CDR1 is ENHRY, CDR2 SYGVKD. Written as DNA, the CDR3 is TGTGCCATCAGTGAGCGCGGGGACAGGCTGAACCCTGAGCAGTTCTTC. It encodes CAISERGDRLNPEQFF.

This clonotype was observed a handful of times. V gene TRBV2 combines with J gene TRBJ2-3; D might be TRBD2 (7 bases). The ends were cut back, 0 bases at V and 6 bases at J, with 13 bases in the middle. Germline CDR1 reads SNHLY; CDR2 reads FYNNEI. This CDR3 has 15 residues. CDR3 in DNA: TGTGCCAGCAGTGAAGCGGGGGGGGCCCTGGATACGCAGTATTTT. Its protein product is CASSEAGGALDTQYF.

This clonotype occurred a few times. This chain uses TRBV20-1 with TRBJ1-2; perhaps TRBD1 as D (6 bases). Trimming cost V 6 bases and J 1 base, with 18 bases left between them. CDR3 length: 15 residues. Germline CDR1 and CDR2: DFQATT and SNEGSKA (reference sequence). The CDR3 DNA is TGCAGTGCCATGGACAGTTTTCACCTTAACTATGGCTACACCTTC. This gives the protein CSAMDSFHLNYGYTF.

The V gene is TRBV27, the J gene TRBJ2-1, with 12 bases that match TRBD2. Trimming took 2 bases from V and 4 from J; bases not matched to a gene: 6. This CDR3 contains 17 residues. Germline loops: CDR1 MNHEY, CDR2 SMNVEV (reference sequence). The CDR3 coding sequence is TGTGCCAGCAGTTTAACTAGCGGGGGGCACCCGTACAATGAGCAGTTCTTC. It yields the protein CASSLTSGGHPYNEQFF.

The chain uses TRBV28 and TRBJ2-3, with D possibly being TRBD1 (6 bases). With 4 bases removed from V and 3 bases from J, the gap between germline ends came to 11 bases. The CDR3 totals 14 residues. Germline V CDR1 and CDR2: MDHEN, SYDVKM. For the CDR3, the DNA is TGTGCCAGCAGTTACCTACAGGGTACAGATACGCAGTATTTT. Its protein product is CASSYLQGTDTQYF.

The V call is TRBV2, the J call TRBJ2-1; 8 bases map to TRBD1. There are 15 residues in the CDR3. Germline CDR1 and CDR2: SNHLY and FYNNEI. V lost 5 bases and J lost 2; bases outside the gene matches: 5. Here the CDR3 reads CASSKDREPYNEQFF. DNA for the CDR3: TGTGCCAGCAGTAAGGACAGGGAACCCTACAATGAGCAGTTCTTC.

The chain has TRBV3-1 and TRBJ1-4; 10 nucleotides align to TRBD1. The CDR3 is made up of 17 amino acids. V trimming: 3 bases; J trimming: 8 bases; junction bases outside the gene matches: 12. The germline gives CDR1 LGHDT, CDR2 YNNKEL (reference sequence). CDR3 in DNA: TGTGCCAGCAGCCACCAGAGCCGACAGGGGGCCCGAGAAAAACTGTTTTTT. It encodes CASSHQSRQGAREKLFF.

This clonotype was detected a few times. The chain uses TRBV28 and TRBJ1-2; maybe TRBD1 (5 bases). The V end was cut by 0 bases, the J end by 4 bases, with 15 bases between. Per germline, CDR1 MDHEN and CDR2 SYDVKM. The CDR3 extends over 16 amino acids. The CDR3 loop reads CASSLWGGALGYGYTF. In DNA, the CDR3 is TGTGCCAGCAGTTTATGGGGAGGGGCCCTTGGCTATGGCTACACCTTC.